This T cell receptor beta chain was captured in a study of STAT5B mutations in CD4+ large granular lymphocyte leukemia. In the study overall: Healthy donors showed HLA-associated enrichment of the CDR3 'QG' motif. General study findings and limits: Patient CD4-sorted repertoires looked more clonal than healthy CD4+ repertoires, even without putative leukemic clones. Top patient clones used TRBV06 genes more often: 8/27 versus 2/35 in controls.

Measured with immunoSEQ multiplex PCR; TCRdb has only the in-frame clones, and not every one. Here the sample spans roughly 32,000 clones, 85% to 90% being singletons. Turning to this clone: Its cognate antigen is unknown.

Trimming removed 5 bases from V and 3 bases from J; junction bases left unmatched: 17. This CDR3 contains 18 residues. Looked up from germline, CDR1 is SGHVS and CDR2 is FQNEAQ. Buffy coats from healthy blood donors served as controls. Sample: CD4+ T cells from blood buffy coats. The gene calls are TRBV7-8 and TRBJ2-3; 7 bases match TRBD2. This TCR was sampled from a human donor in good health. The CDR3 region is CASSALSATSSVTDTQYF. The CDR3 bases are TGTGCCAGCAGCGCACTATCCGCGACTAGCTCAGTGACAGATACGCAGTATTTT.